A selection of T cell receptor beta chains follows, all from one sample in a study of blood T cells in healthy people across ages. TCRdb re-analysed the 5' RACE reads in MiXCR, keeping a single row per CDR3 protein. This repertoire shows fewer than 900,000 distinct CDR3 sequences, approximately 43% found once; its top ten account for about 20%. Material: blood. Every receptor here comes from a woman aged 60-75 years in good health. CDR3s leave out the opening cysteine and the closing phenylalanine or tryptophan.

TRBJ2-1 | TRBV11-1 | 11 | ASNSEKYNEQF
TRBJ1-1 | TRBV29-1 | 13 | SVEGDQGASGEAF
TRBJ1-1 | TRBV7-2 | 12 | ASRQESLNTEAF
TRBJ2-7 | TRBV4-1 | 12 | ASSQETSVYEQY
TRBJ1-2 | TRBV6-2/TRBV6-3 | 14 | ASSFPGQGWDYGYT
TRBJ2-1 | TRBV9 | 15 | ASSFRLAGSHDNEQF
TRBJ1-2 | TRBV6-5 | 12 | AGSPGRIFRGYT
TRBJ2-1 | TRBV7-2 | 13 | ASSLVGTDYNEQF
TRBJ1-1 | TRBV24-1 | 11 | ATSDYRGTEAF
TRBJ1-3 | TRBV4-2 | 15 | ASSQVGDRGSGNTIY
TRBJ2-7 | TRBV5-1 | 9 | VSNAGEVWY
TRBJ2-5 | TRBV5-1 | 13 | ASSLSQGSWETQY
TRBJ2-1 | TRBV12-5 | 15 | ASGLQRTSGGYNEQF
TRBJ2-4 | TRBV7-9 | 12 | ATSEPSGKNIQY
TRBJ2-3 | TRBV9 | 15 | ASSVGGQSFSGDTQY
TRBJ1-6 | TRBV6-1 | 11 | ASCADPNSPLH
. | TRBV20-1 | 13 | SARDHRDSYNEQY
TRBJ1-3 | TRBV20-1 | 13 | SAREHRGSGNTIY
TRBJ2-1 | TRBV11-3 | 10 | ASSSAYNEQF
TRBJ1-2 | TRBV25-1 | 14 | ASSSAYGGKDYGYT
TRBJ2-1 | TRBV3-1 | 12 | ASSQGPGGNEQF
TRBJ2-3 | TRBV6-6 | 14 | ASSYSGARATDTQY
TRBJ2-2 | TRBV2 | 13 | ASSEGDSTAGELF
TRBJ2-5 | TRBV5-1 | 11 | ASSAGLGETQY
TRBJ1-3 | TRBV20-1 | 11 | SAGISSGNTIY
TRBJ2-7 | TRBV11-2 | 13 | ASSLEQGALYEQY
TRBJ2-1 | TRBV27 | 9 | ASSLLERQF
TRBJ2-5 | TRBV2 | 12 | ASSAQRGVNEQY
TRBJ2-7 | TRBV5-1 | 11 | ASSLPVPYEQY
TRBJ2-5 | TRBV20-1 | 13 | SASSPTGRIGTQY
TRBJ2-7 | TRBV3-1 | 13 | ASSQEGTEFYEQY
TRBJ2-7 | TRBV6-2/TRBV6-3 | 15 | ASSYIPGAEITYEQY
TRBJ1-1 | TRBV6-2/TRBV6-3 | 12 | ASSSEPLNTEAF
TRBJ2-1 | TRBV6-4 | 13 | ASSEELQGYNEQF
TRBJ2-1 | TRBV29-1 | 18 | SVEQLLGGSGTAKDNEQF
TRBJ2-3 | TRBV20-1 | 13 | SARDSGTASDTQY
TRBJ2-2 | TRBV12-3/TRBV12-4 | 18 | ASSSRDRGRPPPNTGELF
TRBJ2-1 | TRBV7-9 | 15 | ASSLSRKEITYNEQF
TRBJ2-6 | TRBV20-1 | 14 | SARSLNRAGANVLT
TRBJ2-7 | TRBV20-1 | 16 | SARDLGGLAGGGNEQY
. | TRBV7-9 | 13 | ASSLVLAEYNEQY
TRBJ2-1 | TRBV5-1 | 9 | ASHMGGEQF
. | TRBV20-1 | 12 | SAREIGQEETQY
TRBJ2-7 | TRBV6-2/TRBV6-3 | 12 | ASRSPEVVYEQY
TRBJ2-1 | TRBV11-1 | 15 | ASSTGRVPSPYNEQF
TRBJ2-3 | TRBV27 | 14 | AGSLSASGGENTQY
TRBJ2-3 | TRBV25-1 | 10 | ASSGLHHTQY
TRBJ2-2 | TRBV12-3/TRBV12-4 | 13 | ASRGLAGDTGELF
TRBJ2-3 | TRBV24-1 | 14 | ATSDAQETPWDTQY
TRBJ2-7 | TRBV27 | 14 | ASSFASGRGSYEQY
TRBJ2-3 | TRBV7-2 | 13 | ASSLEGGTSDTQY
TRBJ2-5 | TRBV7-2 | 11 | ASSLNWGETQY
TRBJ2-5 | TRBV12-3/TRBV12-4 | 13 | ASTNNGLPGVTQY
TRBJ2-7 | TRBV2 | 11 | ASSGQGGDEQY